The 10 T cell receptor beta chains presented below share a single source sample, sequenced in a study of CD8+CD57+ T cells in acquired aplastic anemia. TCR beta VDJ combinations and CDR3 sequences were profiled from genomic DNA. TCRdb re-called the reads through MiXCR, storing one row per CDR3 protein. The sample has a few hundred thousand distinct CDR3 sequences, around 30% seen once; the top ten hold less than 0.85%. Flow cytometry had shown expanded CD8+CD57+ cells in the patients chosen for sequencing. The sequenced sample consisted of sorted CD4+, CD8+, or CD8+CD57+ T cells (not recorded which) from PBMCs. The receptors shown here come from a human donor with aplastic anemia.

V usage is TRBV24-1 and J usage is TRBJ1-3, with D possibly matching TRBD1 (5 bases). The CDR3 covers 15 residues. Trimming cost V 11 bases and J 0 bases, with 16 bases left between them. Germline loops: CDR1 KGHDR, CDR2 SFDVKD. The CDR3 coding sequence is TGTGCCAGCAGCCTTTTGGGGACCTCTGGAAACACCATATATTTT. This encodes CASSLLGTSGNTIYF.

This chain links TRBV24-1 with TRBJ2-1; TRBD1 matches 11 bases. After removal of 9 bases from V and 4 bases from J, the junction contained 10 bases not matched to a gene. This CDR3 comprises 16 residues. The germline V gene encodes CDR1 KGHDR and CDR2 SFDVKD. The CDR3 DNA sequence: TGTGCCACCGGATTCGGACAGGGGGCAAGGTACAATGAGCAGTTCTTC. Protein product: CATGFGQGARYNEQFF.

The chain carries TRBV14 and TRBJ2-5; D possibly corresponds to TRBD2 (5 bases). This CDR3 is built from 14 residues. V lost 4 bases and J lost 5, with 14 bases in between. Germline loops: CDR1 SGHDN, CDR2 FVKESK. For the CDR3, the DNA is TGTGCCAGCAGCCGAGGGCGAGATCGGGAGACCCAGTACTTC. Translation gives CASSRGRDRETQYF.

This clonotype was counted many times. The genes are TRBV10-2 and TRBJ2-7, with TRBD2 matching 8 bases. The CDR3 totals 14 residues. V trimming: 2 bases; J trimming: 6 bases; junction bases outside the gene matches: 6. Germline-derived CDR1 and CDR2 are WSHSY and SAAADI. The chain's CDR3 is CASSENGRAGEQYF. The CDR3, as DNA: TGCGCCAGCAGTGAGAACGGGAGGGCCGGCGAGCAGTACTTC.

Comment on this clonotype: A much larger clonotype is one base distant, so this may be a read error. Lacking the conserved final phenylalanine or tryptophan, this CDR3 likely reflects a read error. V and J are TRBV10-3 and TRBJ1-6; no clear D. The CDR3 is made up of 13 amino acids. Trimming cost V 7 bases and J 10 bases, with 14 bases left between them. The germline gives CDR1 ENHRY, CDR2 SYGVKD. CDR3 nucleotide sequence: TGTGCCATCAATGGGAGGGTTGGGTCACCCCTCCACCTT. It encodes CAINGRVGSPLHL.

This sequence joins TRBV12-3 or TRBV12-4 and TRBJ1-4, with D possibly TRBD1 on 5 matching bases. V was trimmed by 6 bases and J by 5 bases, leaving 10 bases between them. The CDR3 consists of 13 residues. The CDR3 nucleotides are TGTGCCAGCAGGCCGGGACTCAATGAAAAACTGTTTTTT. Translated: CASRPGLNEKLFF.

The J gene is TRBJ2-7, the V gene TRBV7-2; 12 bases agree with TRBD1. V gave up 5 bases and J gave up 4 bases; unmatched junction bases: 12. The CDR3 totals 17 residues. The germline V gene has CDR1 SGHTA and CDR2 FQGNSA. CDR3 in DNA: TGTGCCAGCAGCCAGTCTATCGGGACAGGGGGCGGGTACGAGCAGTACTTC. It yields the protein CASSQSIGTGGGYEQYF.

This clonotype was seen ten or more times. The chain carries TRBV19 and TRBJ1-2, with a tentative D call TRBD1 (5 bases). CDR1 is LNHDA and CDR2 is SQIVND in the germline V gene (reference sequence). The ends were cut back, 4 bases at V and 7 bases at J, with 16 bases in the middle. The CDR3 has 14 residues. CDR3 DNA sequence: TGTGCCAGTAGTACAGGGAATTGGGGAGGTGGCTACACCTTC. It translates to CASSTGNWGGGYTF.

The sample holds a few counts of this clonotype. This sequence joins TRBV20-1 and TRBJ1-5; 8 nucleotides line up with TRBD1. V was clipped by 0 bases and J by 3 bases; unmatched bases: 4. Germline loops: CDR1 DFQATT, CDR2 SNEGSKA (reference sequence). CDR3 length equals 15 residues. The CDR3: CSAREDRGYNQPQHF. CDR3 DNA: TGCAGTGCTAGAGAAGACAGGGGTTACAATCAGCCCCAGCATTTT.

The chain is built from TRBV19 and TRBJ2-5; 12 nucleotides match TRBD2. The germline V gene has CDR1 LNHDA and CDR2 SQIVND (reference sequence). Germline trimming cut 1 base from V and 5 bases from J; bases unmatched to any gene: 5. The CDR3 length is 16 residues. The CDR3: CASSIGGTSGRETQYF. As DNA, the CDR3 is TGTGCCAGTAGTATAGGAGGGACTAGCGGGCGGGAGACCCAGTACTTC.